The 2 T cell receptor beta chains below come from one sample, sequenced in a study of CD8 T cells in Susac syndrome. When the RNA was reverse transcribed, random hexamers were used with an input of about 0.5 to 1 ug. One entry per CDR3 protein results from TCRdb running MiXCR on the immunoSEQ multiplex PCR reads. The data show some 130,000 distinct CDR3 sequences, with approximately 79% seen just once and 0.45% to 0.6% held by the top ten. The sample taken for sequencing was CD8+ T cells from PBMCs. The receptor source for this set is a human donor with multiple sclerosis.

The chain uses TRBV7-2 and TRBJ1-2, with no clear D. Germline V gene sequence: CDR1 SGHTA, CDR2 FQGNSA. This CDR3 is 13 amino acids long. The V end lost 5 bases, the J end lost 8 bases, and 15 bases lay between the germline ends. The CDR3 is CASSGGHSGGYTF. The CDR3 DNA reads TGTGCCAGCAGCGGCGGTCATTCGGGCGGCTACACCTTC.

The rearrangement uses TRBV6-2 or TRBV6-3 and TRBJ1-2, with a tentative D call TRBD1 (6 bases). The CDR3 extends over 16 amino acids. V shed 4 bases and J shed 0 bases, with 15 bases lying between them. The germline V gene has CDR1 MNHEY and CDR2 SVGEGT. In DNA, the CDR3 is TGTGCCAGCAGTTCAGGGGACGCCTATTCTAACTATGGCTACACCTTC. It yields the protein CASSSGDAYSNYGYTF.